The present T cell receptor (beta chain) was sequenced within a study of T cells in tuberculosis. V dropped 0 bases and J dropped 7 bases, with 16 bases sitting between them. The germline V gene has CDR1 SGHRS and CDR2 YFSETQ. The CDR3 runs to 15 residues. Profiling relied on immunoSEQ multiplex PCR, and the TCRdb table lists in-frame clones only, not all of them. The sample consists of 20,000 to 25,000 clones, roughly nine tenths of them appearing once. Worth noting for this clone: What it binds is not known.

Study-level points and caveats: The TCR-beta difference was not significant; alpha differences partly reflected length.

This clonotype was obtained from a donor aged 10-30 years with latent tuberculosis or without tuberculosis infection. The sequenced sample was PBMCs. V is TRBV5-1 and J is TRBJ1-2; perhaps TRBD1 as D (5 bases). This chain's CDR3 is CASSLDGGKYIGYTF. DNA of the CDR3: TGCGCCAGCAGCTTGGATGGGGGGAAGTATATTGGCTACACCTTC.